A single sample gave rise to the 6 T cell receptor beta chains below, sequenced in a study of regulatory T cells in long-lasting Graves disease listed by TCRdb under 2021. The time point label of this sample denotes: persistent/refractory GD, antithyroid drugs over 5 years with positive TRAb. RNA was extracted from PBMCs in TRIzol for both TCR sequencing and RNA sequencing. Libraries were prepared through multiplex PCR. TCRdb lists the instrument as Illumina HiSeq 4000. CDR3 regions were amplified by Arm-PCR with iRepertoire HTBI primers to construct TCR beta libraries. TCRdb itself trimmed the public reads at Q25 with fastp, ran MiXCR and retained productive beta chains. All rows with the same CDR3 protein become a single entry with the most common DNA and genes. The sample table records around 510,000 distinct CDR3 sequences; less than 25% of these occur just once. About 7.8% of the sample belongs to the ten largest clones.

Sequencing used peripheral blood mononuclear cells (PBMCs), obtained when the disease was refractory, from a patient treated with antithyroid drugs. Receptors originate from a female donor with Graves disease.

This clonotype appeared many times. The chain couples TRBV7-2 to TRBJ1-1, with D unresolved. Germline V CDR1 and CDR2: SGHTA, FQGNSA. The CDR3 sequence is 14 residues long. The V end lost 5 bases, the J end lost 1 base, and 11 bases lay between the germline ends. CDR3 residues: CASSRDTANTEAFF. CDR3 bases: TGTGCCAGCAGCCGAGACACGGCGAACACTGAAGCTTTCTTT.

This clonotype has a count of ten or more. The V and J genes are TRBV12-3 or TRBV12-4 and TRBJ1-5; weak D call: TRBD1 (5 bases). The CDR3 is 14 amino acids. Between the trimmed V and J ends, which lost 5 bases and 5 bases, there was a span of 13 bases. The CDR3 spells CASSPGGWDQPQHF. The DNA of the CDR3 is TGTGCCAGCAGTCCCGGGGGGTGGGATCAGCCCCAGCATTTT.

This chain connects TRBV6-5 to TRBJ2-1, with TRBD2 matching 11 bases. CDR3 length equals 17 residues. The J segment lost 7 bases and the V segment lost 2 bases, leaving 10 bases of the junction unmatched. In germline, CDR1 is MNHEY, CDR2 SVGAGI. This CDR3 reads CASSYIKTSGKENEQFF. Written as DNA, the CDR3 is TGTGCCAGCAGTTACATCAAGACTAGCGGGAAGGAGAATGAGCAGTTCTTC.

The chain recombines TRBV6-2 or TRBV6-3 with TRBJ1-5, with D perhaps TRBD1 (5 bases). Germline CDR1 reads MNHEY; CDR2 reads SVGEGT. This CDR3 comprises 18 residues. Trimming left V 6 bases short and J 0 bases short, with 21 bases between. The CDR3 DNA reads TGTGCCAGCAGCCACCCCACTTTCAGGGAGGATAGCAATCAGCCCCAGCATTTT. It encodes CASSHPTFREDSNQPQHF.

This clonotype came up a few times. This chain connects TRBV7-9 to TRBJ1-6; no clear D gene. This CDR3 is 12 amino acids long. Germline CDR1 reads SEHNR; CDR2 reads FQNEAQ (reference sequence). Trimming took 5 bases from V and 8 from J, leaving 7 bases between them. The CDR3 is CASSPLDSPLHF. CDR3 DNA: TGTGCCAGCAGCCCCTTAGATTCACCCCTCCACTTT.

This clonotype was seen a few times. The CDR3 here is CASSAQGRGSEKLFF. The CDR3, as DNA: TGTGCCAGCAGCGCACAGGGGAGGGGGAGCGAAAAACTGTTTTTT. The chain joins TRBV7-2 to TRBJ1-4; TRBD1 agrees at 7 bases. Germline V gives CDR1 SGHTA, CDR2 FQGNSA. This CDR3 has 15 residues. After removal of 5 bases from V and 8 bases from J, the junction contained 11 bases not matched to a gene.